These T cell receptor beta chains were read from a single sample in a study of shared clonotypes between healthy human individuals. The repertoire was sequenced with immunoSEQ multiplex PCR; TCRdb's copy has only in-frame clones and lacks some. The sample includes about 2.4 million clones, 80% to 95% of them seen just once. Source material: naive CD4+ T cells from PBMCs. These receptors were obtained from a man younger than 35 in good health. Some clones in this sample may be carry-over from other donors' samples. Both conserved end residues are part of each CDR3. D genes are given only for firm matches. Where a row states a size, it is once, few, many or the class of an expanded clone; other rows omit it.

clone size,D gene,J gene,V gene,CDR3 protein,CDR3 DNA
NA,NA,TRBJ2-4,TRBV19,CASSISGADQNIQYF,TGTGCCAGTAGTATCTCGGGGGCCGATCAAAACATTCAGTACTTC
NA,TRBD1,TRBJ1-5,TRBV6-5,CASSRKGQSNQPQHF,TGTGCCAGCAGTAGAAAGGGACAGAGCAATCAGCCCCAGCATTTT
once,TRBD2,TRBJ2-5,TRBV13,CASSSGLAGGPGVKYF,TGTGCCAGCAGCTCCGGACTAGCGGGAGGGCCTGGGGTTAAGTACTTC
NA,NA,TRBJ1-1,TRBV21-1,CASSKAHRGGWEAFF,TGTGCCAGCAGCAAAGCTCATAGAGGGGGCTGGGAAGCTTTCTTT
NA,TRBD2,TRBJ2-7,TRBV5-1,CASSPGTSGYEQYF,TGCGCCAGCAGCCCCGGGACTAGCGGGTACGAGCAGTACTTC
NA,TRBD1,TRBJ2-7,TRBV14,CASNPTDRGRNEQYF,TGTGCCAGCAACCCCACGGACAGGGGGCGAAACGAGCAGTACTTC
NA,NA,TRBJ1-6,TRBV6-5,CASSENNRGSPLHF,TGTGCCAGCAGCGAGAACAATAGGGGTTCACCCCTCCACTTT
NA,TRBD2,TRBJ2-7,TRBV5-1,CASSLEASGSLYEQYF,TGCGCCAGCAGCTTGGAGGCTAGCGGGAGTCTCTACGAGCAGTACTTC
NA,TRBD2,TRBJ2-1,TRBV5-8,CASLVAGLERHEQFF,TGTGCCAGCCTTGTAGCGGGCCTAGAGCGGCATGAGCAGTTCTTC
NA,TRBD1,TRBJ1-4,TRBV18,CASSPGTGSLKKDEKLFF,TGTGCCAGCTCACCAGGGACAGGTTCTTTAAAGAAAGATGAAAAACTGTTTTTT
NA,NA,TRBJ2-3,TRBV7-2,CASSLGPADTQYF,TGTGCCAGCAGCTTAGGCCCGGCAGATACGCAGTATTTT
NA,NA,TRBJ1-1,TRBV5-1,CASRKSARENTEAFF,TGCGCCAGCAGGAAGTCAGCCAGGGAGAACACTGAAGCTTTCTTT
NA,NA,TRBJ1-2,TRBV5-1,CASSLNHSPYGYTF,TGCGCCAGCAGCTTGAATCACAGCCCCTATGGCTACACCTTC
NA,NA,TRBJ2-6,TRBV19,CASSPAGNAGANVLTF,TGTGCCAGTAGTCCCGCAGGGAATGCTGGGGCCAACGTCCTGACTTTC